This entry concerns a single T cell receptor (beta chain). This record belongs to a study of control samples from healthy donors and cancer patients. The protocol was immunoSEQ multiplex PCR, while the TCRdb copy is restricted to in-frame clones and leaves out a portion. The table records approximately 100,000 clones, approximately 90% of them present only once. Germline CDR1 and CDR2: SGHAT and FQNNGV. The CDR3 is made up of 15 amino acids. Trimming removed 2 bases from V and 6 bases from J, with 14 bases in between. V and J are TRBV11-2 and TRBJ2-4; D may be TRBD1 (5 bases). This TCR was recovered from a man between 25 and 39 years old in good health. Sequenced sample: blood. CDR3 in amino acids: CASSLYGQGGNIQYF. CDR3 DNA: TGTGCCAGCAGCTTATATGGCCAGGGCGGAAACATTCAGTACTTC. The variable domain in full, with the rest retrieved from reference TRBV11-2 and TRBJ2-4, is EAGVAQSPRYKIIEKRQSVAFWCNPISGHATLYWYQQILGQGPKLLIQFQNNGVVDDSQLPKDRFSAERLKGVDSTLKIQPAKLEDSAVYLCASSLYGQGGNIQYFGAGTRLSVL.